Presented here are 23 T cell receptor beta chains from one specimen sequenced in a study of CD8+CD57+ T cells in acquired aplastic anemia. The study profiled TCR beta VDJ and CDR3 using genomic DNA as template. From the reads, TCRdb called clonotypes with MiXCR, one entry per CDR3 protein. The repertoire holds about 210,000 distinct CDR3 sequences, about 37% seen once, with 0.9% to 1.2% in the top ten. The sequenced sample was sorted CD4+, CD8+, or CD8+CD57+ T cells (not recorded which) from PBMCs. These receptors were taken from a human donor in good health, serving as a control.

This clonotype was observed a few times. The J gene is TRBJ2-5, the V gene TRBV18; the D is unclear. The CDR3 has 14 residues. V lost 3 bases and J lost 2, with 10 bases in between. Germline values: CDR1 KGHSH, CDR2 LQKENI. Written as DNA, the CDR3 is TGTGCCAGCTCACCCGACTTTGCTCAAGAGACCCAGTACTTC. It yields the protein CASSPDFAQETQYF.

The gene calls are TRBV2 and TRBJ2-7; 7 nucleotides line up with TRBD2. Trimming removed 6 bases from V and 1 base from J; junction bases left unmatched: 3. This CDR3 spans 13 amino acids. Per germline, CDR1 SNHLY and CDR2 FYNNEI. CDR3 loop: CASRRGLSYEQYF. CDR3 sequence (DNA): TGTGCCAGCAGACGGGGACTATCCTACGAGCAGTACTTC.

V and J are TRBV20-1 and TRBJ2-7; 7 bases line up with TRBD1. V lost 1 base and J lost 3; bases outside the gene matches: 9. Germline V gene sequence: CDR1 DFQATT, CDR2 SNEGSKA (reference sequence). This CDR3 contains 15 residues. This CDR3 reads CSARGPGQSIYEQYF. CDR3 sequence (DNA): TGCAGTGCTAGAGGCCCGGGACAGAGCATCTACGAGCAGTACTTC.

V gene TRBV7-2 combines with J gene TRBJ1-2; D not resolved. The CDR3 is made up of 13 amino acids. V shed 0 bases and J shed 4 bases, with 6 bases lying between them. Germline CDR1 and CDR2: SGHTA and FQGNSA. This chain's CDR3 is CASSLAAVYGYTF. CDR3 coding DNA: TGTGCCAGCAGCTTAGCGGCGGTCTATGGCTACACCTTC.

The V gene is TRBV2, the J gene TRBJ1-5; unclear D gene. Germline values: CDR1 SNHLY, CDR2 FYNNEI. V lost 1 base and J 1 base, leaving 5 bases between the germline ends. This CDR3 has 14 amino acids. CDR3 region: CASSEGESNQPQHF. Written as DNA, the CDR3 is TGTGCCAGCAGTGAAGGCGAGAGCAATCAGCCCCAGCATTTT.

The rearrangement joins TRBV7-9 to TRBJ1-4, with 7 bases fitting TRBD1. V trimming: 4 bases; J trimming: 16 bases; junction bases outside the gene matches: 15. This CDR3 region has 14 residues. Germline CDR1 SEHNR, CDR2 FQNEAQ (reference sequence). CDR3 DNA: TGTGCCAGCAGCTCGGGACAGTTTAATGAAGAACCGTTTTTT. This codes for CASSSGQFNEEPFF. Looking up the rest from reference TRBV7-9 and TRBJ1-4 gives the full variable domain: DTGVSQNPRHKITKRGQNVTFRCDPISEHNRLYWYRQTLGQGPEFLTYFQNEAQLEKSRLLSDRFSAERPKGSFSTLEIQRTEQGDSAMYLCASSSGQFNEEPFFGSGTQLSVL.

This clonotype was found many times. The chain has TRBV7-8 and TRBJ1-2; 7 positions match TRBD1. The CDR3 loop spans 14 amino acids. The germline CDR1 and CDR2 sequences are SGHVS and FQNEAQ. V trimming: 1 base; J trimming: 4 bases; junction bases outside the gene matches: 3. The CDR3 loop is CASSLGGDSYGYTF. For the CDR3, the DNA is TGTGCCAGCAGCTTAGGGGGGGACAGCTATGGCTACACCTTC.

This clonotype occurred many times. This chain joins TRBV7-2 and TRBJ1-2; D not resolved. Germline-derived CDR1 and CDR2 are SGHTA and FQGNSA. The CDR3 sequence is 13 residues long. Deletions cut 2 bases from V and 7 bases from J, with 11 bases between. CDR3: CASSLTGRGGYTF. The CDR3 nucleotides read TGTGCCAGCAGCTTAACGGGTAGAGGTGGCTACACCTTC.

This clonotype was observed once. The CDR3 spells CASRVDRAQSPLHF. The CDR3 DNA is TGTGCCAGCAGAGTCGACAGGGCTCAGTCACCCCTCCACTTT. The chain uses TRBV2 and TRBJ1-6; 7 nucleotides line up with TRBD1. V shed 6 bases and J 10 bases; nucleotides not matched to a gene: 9. The CDR3 has 14 residues. Germline CDR1 reads SNHLY; CDR2 reads FYNNEI.

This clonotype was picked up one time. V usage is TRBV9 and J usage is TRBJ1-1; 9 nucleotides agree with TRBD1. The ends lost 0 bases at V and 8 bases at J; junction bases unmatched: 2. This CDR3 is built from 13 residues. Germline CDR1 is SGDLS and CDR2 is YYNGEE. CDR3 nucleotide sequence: TGTGCCAGCAGCGTAGGGACAGGGGCGGAAGCTTTCTTT. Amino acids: CASSVGTGAEAFF. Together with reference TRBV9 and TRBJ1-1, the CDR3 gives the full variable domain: DSGVTQTPKHLITATGQRVTLRCSPRSGDLSVYWYQQSLDQGLQFLIQYYNGEERAKGNILERFSAQQFPDLHSELNLSSLELGDSALYFCASSVGTGAEAFFGQGTRLTVV.

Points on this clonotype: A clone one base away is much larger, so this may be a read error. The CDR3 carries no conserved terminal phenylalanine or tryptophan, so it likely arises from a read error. CDR3 protein: CASSKRTSGGAWETQYL. DNA of the CDR3: TGTGCCAGCAGTAAAAGGACTAGCGGGGGGGCATGGGAGACCCAGTACCTC. The V gene is TRBV11-2, the J gene TRBJ2-5; 15 bases are shared with TRBD2. Germline V gene lookup returns CDR1 SGHAT and CDR2 FQNNGV. The CDR3 extends over 17 amino acids. V trimming: 6 bases; J trimming: 5 bases; junction bases outside the gene matches: 10.

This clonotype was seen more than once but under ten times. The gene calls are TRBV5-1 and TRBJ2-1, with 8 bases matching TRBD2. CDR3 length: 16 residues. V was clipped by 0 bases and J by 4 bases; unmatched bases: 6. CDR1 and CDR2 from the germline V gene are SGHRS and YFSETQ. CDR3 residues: CASSLVVSGGYNEQFF. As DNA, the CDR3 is TGCGCCAGCAGCTTGGTCGTCAGCGGGGGTTACAATGAGCAGTTCTTC.

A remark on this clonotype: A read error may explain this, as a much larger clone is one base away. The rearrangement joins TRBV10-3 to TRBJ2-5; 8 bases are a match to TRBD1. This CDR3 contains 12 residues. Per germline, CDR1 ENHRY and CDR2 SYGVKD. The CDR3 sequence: CASRGPQESQYF. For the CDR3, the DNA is TGTGCCAGCAGGGGGCCCCAAGAGAGCCAGTACTTC.

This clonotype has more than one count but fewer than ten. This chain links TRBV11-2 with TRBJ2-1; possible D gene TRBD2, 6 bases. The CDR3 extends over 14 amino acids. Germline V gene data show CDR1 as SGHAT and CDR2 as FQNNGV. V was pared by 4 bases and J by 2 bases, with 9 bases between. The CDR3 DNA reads TGTGCCAGCAGCTATTCTAGCGCCTACAATGAGCAGTTCTTC. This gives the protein CASSYSSAYNEQFF.

The CDR3 reads CASSSGWGVGTEAFF. The CDR3 bases are TGTGCCAGCAGCTCGGGATGGGGGGTAGGGACTGAAGCTTTCTTT. The chain links TRBV7-8 to TRBJ1-1; maybe TRBD1 (5 bases). Trimming shortened V by 4 bases and J by 5 bases, and 17 bases separated the two germline ends. CDR3 size: 15 residues. The germline CDR1 and CDR2 sequences are SGHVS and FQNEAQ.

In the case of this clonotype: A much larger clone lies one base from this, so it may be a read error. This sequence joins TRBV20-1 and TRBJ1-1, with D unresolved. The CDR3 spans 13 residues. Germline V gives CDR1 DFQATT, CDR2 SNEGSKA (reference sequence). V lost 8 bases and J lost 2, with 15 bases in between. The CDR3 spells CSSRDLGNTEAFF. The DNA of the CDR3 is TGCAGTTCGAGAGACCTGGGAAACACTGAAGCTTTCTTT.

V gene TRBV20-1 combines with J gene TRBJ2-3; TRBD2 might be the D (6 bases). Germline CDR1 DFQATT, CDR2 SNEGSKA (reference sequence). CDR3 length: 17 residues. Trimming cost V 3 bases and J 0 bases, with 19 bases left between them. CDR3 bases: TGCAGTGCTAGGCGCCCCTTTGGGCGGGGTAGCACAGATACGCAGTATTTT. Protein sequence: CSARRPFGRGSTDTQYF.

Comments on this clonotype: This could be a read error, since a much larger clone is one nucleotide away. The CDR3 DNA is TGCGCCAGCAGCTTGCTTACAGGGAACACTGAAGCTTTCTTT. This gives the protein CASSLLTGNTEAFF. The chain combines TRBV5-1 with TRBJ1-1, with D possibly TRBD1 on 5 matching bases. The CDR3 contains 14 residues. Per the germline V gene, CDR1 is SGHRS and CDR2 is YFSETQ. The germline V and J ends were trimmed by 1 base and 1 base, with 8 bases remaining between them.

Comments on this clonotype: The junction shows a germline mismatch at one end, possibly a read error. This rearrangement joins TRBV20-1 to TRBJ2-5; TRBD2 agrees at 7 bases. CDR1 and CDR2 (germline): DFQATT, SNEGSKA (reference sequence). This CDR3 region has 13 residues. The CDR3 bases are TGCAGTGCTATTCGGGGGGACCAAGAGACCAAGTACTTC. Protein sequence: CSAIRGDQETKYF.

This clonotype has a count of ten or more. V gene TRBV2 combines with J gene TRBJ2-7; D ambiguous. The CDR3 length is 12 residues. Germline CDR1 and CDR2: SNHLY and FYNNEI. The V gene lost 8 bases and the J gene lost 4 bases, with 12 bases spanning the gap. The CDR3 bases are TGTGCCAGCTCATCCCCCCTGTACGAGCAGTACTTC. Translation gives CASSSPLYEQYF.

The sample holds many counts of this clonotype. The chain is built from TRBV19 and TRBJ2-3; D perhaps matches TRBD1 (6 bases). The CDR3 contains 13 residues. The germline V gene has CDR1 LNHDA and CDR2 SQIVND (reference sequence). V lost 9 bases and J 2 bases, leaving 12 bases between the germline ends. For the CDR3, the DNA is TGTGCCAGCTCAGACAGGCCCACAGATACGCAGTATTTT. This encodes CASSDRPTDTQYF.

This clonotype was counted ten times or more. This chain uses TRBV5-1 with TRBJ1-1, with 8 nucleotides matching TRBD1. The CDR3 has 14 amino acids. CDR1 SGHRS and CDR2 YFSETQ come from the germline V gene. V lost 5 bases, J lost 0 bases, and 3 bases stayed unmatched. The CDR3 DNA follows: TGCGCCAGCAGGTCGGGACAGGTGAACACTGAAGCTTTCTTT. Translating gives CASRSGQVNTEAFF.

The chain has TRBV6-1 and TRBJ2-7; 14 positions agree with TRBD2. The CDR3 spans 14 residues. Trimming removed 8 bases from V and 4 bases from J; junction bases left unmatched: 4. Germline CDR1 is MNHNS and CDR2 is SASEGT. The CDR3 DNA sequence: TGTGCCAGCCGAGGACTAGCGGGGGGATACGAGCAGTACTTC. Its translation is CASRGLAGGYEQYF.